Listed below are T cell receptor beta chains from one sample, sequenced in a study of siplizumab effects on memory and regulatory T cells. Clones were sequenced by immunoSEQ multiplex PCR, and TCRdb holds only the in-frame ones, with some missing. The data hold about 100,000 clones, with about 95% observed a single time. The sequencing input was non-Treg CD4+ T cells sorted from blood. These receptor sequences come from a human donor in good health. Each CDR3 is given with its conserved first and last residue. The D gene is left open where the match is weak. Part of the rows lack a size; the others show once, few, many or a class for expanded clones.

D: .
V: TRBV28
J: TRBJ2-3
size: .
CDR3: CASSSGGGGTDTQYF
DNA: TGTGCCAGCAGCTCGGGAGGGGGCGGCACAGATACGCAGTATTTT

D: .
V: TRBV7-2
J: TRBJ2-5
size: .
CDR3: CASGRREETQYF
DNA: TGTGCCAGCGGAAGGAGGGAAGAGACCCAGTACTTC

D: .
V: TRBV14
J: TRBJ2-3
size: .
CDR3: CASSFFPGAITDTQYF
DNA: TGTGCCAGCAGTTTTTTCCCAGGGGCTATCACAGATACGCAGTATTTT

D: .
V: TRBV27
J: TRBJ2-2
size: .
CDR3: CASSLELGTGELFF
DNA: TGTGCCAGCAGTTTAGAGTTGGGGACCGGGGAGCTGTTTTTT

D: TRBD1
V: TRBV6-6
J: TRBJ2-7
size: .
CDR3: CASSESPGQAHYEQYF
DNA: TGTGCCAGCAGCGAAAGCCCGGGACAGGCGCACTACGAGCAGTACTTC

D: .
V: TRBV6-6
J: TRBJ1-4
size: .
CDR3: CASRFQNEKLFF
DNA: TGTGCCAGCAGATTTCAAAATGAAAAACTGTTTTTT

D: TRBD1
V: TRBV5-1
J: TRBJ2-3
size: .
CDR3: CASSFATGPTDTQYF
DNA: TGCGCCAGCAGCTTCGCGACAGGGCCCACAGATACGCAGTATTTT

D: .
V: TRBV10-3
J: TRBJ1-2
size: .
CDR3: CAISPTDTNYGYTF
DNA: TGTGCCATCAGTCCTACAGACACTAACTATGGCTACACCTTC

D: TRBD1
V: TRBV7-9
J: TRBJ2-1
size: .
CDR3: CASSLDPGQLTYNEQFF
DNA: TGTGCCAGCAGCTTAGATCCGGGACAGTTGACCTACAATGAGCAGTTCTTC

D: .
V: TRBV14
J: TRBJ2-3
size: .
CDR3: CASSQGQGRSDTQYF
DNA: TGTGCCAGCAGCCAAGGGCAGGGAAGATCTGATACGCAGTATTTT

D: .
V: TRBV4-2
J: TRBJ2-7
size: .
CDR3: CASSQDFNREYEQYF
DNA: TGTGCCAGCAGCCAAGATTTTAACAGGGAGTACGAGCAGTACTTC

D: .
V: TRBV28
J: TRBJ2-7
size: once
CDR3: CASSPQGGQRAGFGQYF
DNA: TGTGCCAGCAGTCCCCAAGGAGGGCAGCGGGCTGGCTTCGGGCAGTACTTC

D: .
V: TRBV5-8
J: TRBJ1-1
size: .
CDR3: CASSNGGSGSRVYSGTEAFF
DNA: TGTGCCAGCAGTAATGGGGGGTCAGGGTCCCGGGTGTATTCGGGCACTGAAGCTTTCTTT

D: .
V: TRBV4-2
J: TRBJ2-5
size: .
CDR3: CASSQDRGKETQYF
DNA: TGTGCCAGCAGCCAAGATAGGGGAAAAGAGACCCAGTACTTC

D: TRBD2
V: TRBV5-1
J: TRBJ2-5
size: .
CDR3: CASSWRLAGEETQYF
DNA: TGCGCCAGCAGCTGGAGACTAGCGGGAGAAGAGACCCAGTACTTC

D: .
V: TRBV11-2
J: TRBJ2-5
size: once
CDR3: CASSSPSRGQETQYF
DNA: TGTGCCAGCAGCTCTCCGTCGCGCGGCCAAGAGACCCAGTACTTC

D: .
V: TRBV11-2
J: TRBJ2-2
size: .
CDR3: CASSPLGVGGNTGELFF
DNA: TGTGCCAGCAGCCCATTGGGGGTTGGAGGTAACACCGGGGAGCTGTTTTTT

D: .
V: TRBV11-2
J: TRBJ2-7
size: once
CDR3: CASSLTGTFSEQYF
DNA: TGTGCCAGCAGCTTGACCGGGACATTCTCCGAGCAGTACTTC

D: .
V: TRBV12-5
J: TRBJ2-3
size: once
CDR3: CASGLGGGGLARRTDTQYF
DNA: TGTGCTAGTGGTTTGGGAGGCGGTGGGCTAGCGAGGAGAACAGATACGCAGTATTTT

D: TRBD1
V: TRBV28
J: TRBJ2-7
size: .
CDR3: CANPRDRTSYEQYF
DNA: TGTGCCAACCCCCGGGACAGGACTTCCTACGAGCAGTACTTC

D: TRBD2
V: TRBV5-1
J: TRBJ2-3
size: .
CDR3: CASSPGTSPTTDTQYF
DNA: TGCGCCAGCAGCCCCGGGACTAGCCCCACCACAGATACGCAGTATTTT

D: TRBD1
V: TRBV19
J: TRBJ2-7
size: .
CDR3: CASSRGQEPYEQYF
DNA: TGTGCCAGTAGTAGGGGACAGGAGCCGTACGAGCAGTACTTC

D: .
V: TRBV19
J: TRBJ1-1
size: .
CDR3: CASRKSGAGAMNTEAFF
DNA: TGTGCCAGTAGGAAATCAGGGGCAGGCGCGATGAACACTGAAGCTTTCTTT

D: .
V: TRBV19
J: TRBJ2-7
size: .
CDR3: CASSNRDKNSYEQYF
DNA: TGTGCCAGTAGTAACCGGGACAAAAACTCCTACGAGCAGTACTTC

D: TRBD1
V: TRBV7-9
J: TRBJ1-2
size: .
CDR3: CASSLARARGLAGYTF
DNA: TGTGCCAGCAGCTTAGCACGGGCCAGGGGGCTGGCTGGCTACACCTTC

D: .
V: TRBV6-1
J: TRBJ1-2
size: once
CDR3: CASSGKTRGTEEGGYTF
DNA: TGTGCCAGCAGTGGAAAAACACGCGGGACGGAGGAGGGAGGCTACACCTTC

D: .
V: TRBV5-1
J: TRBJ1-2
size: .
CDR3: CASSFIDNYGYTF
DNA: TGCGCCAGCAGCTTCATCGATAACTATGGCTACACCTTC

D: TRBD1
V: TRBV5-1
J: TRBJ2-1
size: .
CDR3: CASSLVPGGRNEQFF
DNA: TGCGCCAGCAGCTTGGTACCAGGGGGAAGGAATGAGCAGTTCTTC

D: .
V: TRBV7-8
J: TRBJ1-3
size: .
CDR3: CASSLSFRGNTIYF
DNA: TGTGCCAGCAGCTTATCGTTTCGGGGAAACACCATATATTTT

D: .
V: TRBV2
J: TRBJ2-2
size: .
CDR3: CASSNTGELFF
DNA: TGTGCCAGCAGTAACACCGGGGAGCTGTTTTTT

D: .
V: TRBV5-1
J: TRBJ2-2
size: .
CDR3: CASSLVTSNTGELFF
DNA: TGCGCCAGCAGCTTGGTTACTTCGAACACCGGGGAGCTGTTTTTT

D: TRBD1
V: TRBV19
J: TRBJ2-1
size: .
CDR3: CASSFEGQQGDSRLF
DNA: TGTGCCAGTAGTTTCGAAGGCCAACAGGGGGATTCTAGGCTCTTC

D: TRBD1
V: TRBV19
J: TRBJ2-2
size: .
CDR3: CASSGQVVGELFF
DNA: TGTGCCAGTAGCGGACAGGTCGTCGGGGAGCTGTTTTTT

D: TRBD2
V: TRBV29-1
J: TRBJ2-3
size: .
CDR3: CSETSGKTDTQYF
DNA: TGCAGCGAGACTAGCGGGAAAACAGATACGCAGTATTTT

D: .
V: TRBV7-8
J: TRBJ2-5
size: .
CDR3: CASRKTEETQYF
DNA: TGTGCCAGCAGGAAAACGGAAGAGACCCAGTACTTC

D: .
V: TRBV4-1
J: TRBJ2-3
size: few
CDR3: CASSQEQTDTQYF
DNA: TGCGCCAGCAGCCAAGAACAGACAGATACGCAGTATTTT

D: TRBD2
V: TRBV7-2
J: TRBJ2-1
size: .
CDR3: CASSPGTSVPSEQFF
DNA: TGTGCCAGCAGCCCAGGGACTAGCGTACCCAGTGAGCAGTTCTTC

D: TRBD2
V: TRBV6-4
J: TRBJ2-1
size: .
CDR3: CASSDLAGRDYNEQFF
DNA: TGTGCCAGCAGTGATTTAGCGGGGAGGGATTACAATGAGCAGTTCTTC

D: .
V: TRBV2
J: TRBJ1-1
size: once
CDR3: CASSEGERGMNTEAFF
DNA: TGTGCCAGCAGTGAAGGGGAAAGGGGGATGAACACTGAAGCTTTCTTT

D: TRBD2
V: TRBV28
J: TRBJ2-3
size: .
CDR3: CASSLLGTSGTDTQYF
DNA: TGTGCCAGCAGTTTATTGGGGACTAGCGGCACAGATACGCAGTATTTT

D: .
V: TRBV9
J: TRBJ2-3
size: .
CDR3: CASSVELGRRTDTQYF
DNA: TGTGCCAGCAGCGTAGAACTTGGACGGAGAACAGATACGCAGTATTTT

D: .
V: TRBV29-1
J: TRBJ1-3
size: .
CDR3: CSVWGGFGGNTIYF
DNA: TGCAGCGTTTGGGGGGGTTTCGGTGGAAACACCATATATTTT

D: .
V: TRBV29-1
J: TRBJ2-1
size: .
CDR3: CSVGLDNEQFF
DNA: TGCAGCGTTGGATTGGACAATGAGCAGTTCTTC

D: .
V: TRBV28
J: TRBJ1-6
size: .
CDR3: CASSLAGSSYNSPLHF
DNA: TGTGCCAGCAGTTTAGCCGGAAGCTCCTATAATTCACCCCTCCACTTT

D: TRBD2
V: TRBV11-3
J: TRBJ2-1
size: .
CDR3: CASSTAGPYNEQFF
DNA: TGTGCCAGCAGTACAGCGGGGCCGTACAATGAGCAGTTCTTC

D: TRBD1
V: TRBV28
J: TRBJ2-7
size: .
CDR3: CASRKDRGLWNEQYF
DNA: TGTGCCAGCAGGAAAGACAGGGGGCTTTGGAACGAGCAGTACTTC

D: .
V: TRBV28
J: TRBJ1-5
size: once
CDR3: CASRSGNQPQHF
DNA: TGTGCCAGCCGCTCGGGAAATCAGCCCCAGCATTTT

D: .
V: TRBV2
J: TRBJ1-2
size: .
CDR3: CASLLTGSGYTF
DNA: TGTGCCAGCCTATTAACAGGGAGTGGCTACACCTTC